This TCR beta chain was recovered during a study of CD8+CD57+ T cells in acquired aplastic anemia. Study at large: An average of roughly 3.2 ug of DNA was obtained from sorted CD4+ and CD8+ cells. Study observations and caveats: Sharing between patients and controls was observed for around 30 CD8+ CDR3 sequences.

To note about this clonotype: The antigen remains unidentified.

Genomic DNA, serving as template, underwent TCR beta VDJ and CDR3 profiling. TCRdb reprocessed the reads with MiXCR, giving one entry per CDR3 protein. The sample carries about 200,000 distinct CDR3 sequences, almost 35% recorded once. The germline V gene has CDR1 LGHDT and CDR2 YNNKEL (reference sequence). V shed 1 base and J shed 3 bases, with 8 bases lying between them. This CDR3 region has 14 residues. This chain connects TRBV3-1 to TRBJ2-3; possible D gene TRBD2, 6 bases. The sequence was collected from a human donor in good health, serving as a control. Sequencing was carried out using sorted CD4+, CD8+, or CD8+CD57+ T cells (not recorded which) from PBMCs. In DNA form, the CDR3 reads TGTGCCAGCAGCCAAGTAGCGGTGACAGATACGCAGTATTTT. Translated: CASSQVAVTDTQYF.